The 10 T cell receptor beta chains below come from one sample, sequenced in a study of spatial heterogeneity in lung cancer. Time point meaning: sample taken at primary tumor resection. Unsorted whole RNA of tumor, nontumor lung or frozen PBMC was sequenced. TCRdb ran MiXCR on the 5' RACE reads and lists one entry per CDR3 protein. Of 90,000 to 95,000 distinct CDR3 sequences listed, about 12% are singletons. Sequenced material: PBMCs, taken at surgery. The source of these receptors is a male donor with early-stage non-small cell lung cancer.

This clonotype appeared a few times. This chain joins TRBV5-1 and TRBJ2-7; D is unresolved. The CDR3 runs 14 residues. The V gene's germline CDR1 is SGHRS and CDR2 YFSETQ. Between the trimmed V and J ends, which lost 4 bases and 0 bases, there was a span of 11 bases. The CDR3 loop is CASSLAPGSYEQYF. The CDR3 region has the DNA TGCGCCAGCAGCCTTGCTCCGGGCTCCTACGAGCAGTACTTC.

Regarding this clonotype: Just one base apart from a much larger clone, this may be a read error. CDR3 DNA sequence: TGTGCCATTCGGACAGGGACAGATACGCAGTATTTT. Translated: CAIRTGTDTQYF. The J gene is TRBJ2-3, the V gene TRBV10-3, with TRBD1 matching 8 bases. The germline gives CDR1 ENHRY, CDR2 SYGVKD. V lost 9 bases and J lost 3; bases outside the gene matches: 2. The CDR3 consists of 12 residues.

This clonotype came up many times. The chain couples TRBV5-5 to TRBJ1-2; unclear D gene. V was cut by 0 bases and J by 5 bases, with 11 bases left in between. This CDR3 spans 14 amino acids. Germline V gives CDR1 SGHKS, CDR2 YYEKEE (reference sequence). CDR3 nucleotides: TGTGCCAGCAGCTTGGAGGAGGGCCGATATGGCTACACCTTC. It specifies CASSLEEGRYGYTF.

This clonotype was picked up a small number of times. This chain connects TRBV29-1 to TRBJ2-3; 8 bases are shared with TRBD1. Germline V gene lookup returns CDR1 SQVTM and CDR2 ANQGSEA. CDR3 size: 18 residues. V lost 5 bases, J lost 3 bases, and 19 bases stayed unmatched. The CDR3, as DNA: TGCAGCGTTCGACCGACAGGGGCCTATTTGATGGGGACAGATACGCAGTATTTT. It codes for CSVRPTGAYLMGTDTQYF.

This clonotype came up many times. The chain links TRBV6-1 to TRBJ2-7; weak D call: TRBD2 (5 bases). V was pared by 3 bases and J by 0 bases, with 9 bases between. The CDR3 has 14 residues. Germline V gives CDR1 MNHNS, CDR2 SASEGT. As DNA, the CDR3 is TGTGCCAGCAGTGAGTCTCGGGGCTCCTACGAGCAGTACTTC. Its translation: CASSESRGSYEQYF.

The chain employs TRBV12-3 or TRBV12-4 and TRBJ1-5; D is ambiguous. This CDR3 comprises 15 residues. V lost 5 bases, J lost 2 bases, and 13 bases lay in between. The CDR3 sequence is CASSLGVSGNQPQHF. The CDR3 DNA reads as TGTGCCAGCAGTCTGGGAGTCTCGGGCAATCAGCCCCAGCATTTT.

In its sample, this clonotype was seen a few times. This chain joins TRBV20-1 and TRBJ1-6, with D perhaps TRBD1 (6 bases). Per the germline V gene, CDR1 is DFQATT and CDR2 is SNEGSKA (reference sequence). The CDR3 spans 13 residues. The V end was cut by 1 base, the J end by 10 bases, with 11 bases between. The CDR3 is CSARGNRDSPLHF. The DNA of the CDR3 is TGCAGTGCTAGAGGTAACAGGGACTCACCCCTCCACTTT.

This clonotype was seen more than once but under ten times. The V and J genes are TRBV11-2 and TRBJ2-1; 10 positions agree with TRBD1. V lost 4 bases and J lost 9; bases outside the gene matches: 6. This CDR3 comprises 14 residues. Germline CDR1 SGHAT, CDR2 FQNNGV. CDR3 protein: CASSSGTGVGEQFF. The CDR3 DNA sequence: TGTGCCAGCAGCTCCGGGACAGGGGTCGGTGAGCAGTTCTTC.

The chain combines TRBV6-1 with TRBJ2-1, with a possible D match to TRBD1 (5 bases). CDR3 length: 14 amino acids. Germline values: CDR1 MNHNS, CDR2 SASEGT. V dropped 6 bases and J dropped 5 bases, with 14 bases sitting between them. The CDR3 sequence is CASRVVAGHNEQFF. The DNA of the CDR3 is TGTGCCAGCAGAGTCGTTGCAGGGCACAATGAGCAGTTCTTC.

The chain joins TRBV20-1 to TRBJ1-2, with TRBD1 matching over 7 bases. Germline values: CDR1 DFQATT, CDR2 SNEGSKA (reference sequence). With V trimmed by 3 bases and J by 8 bases, 3 bases remained unmatched. This CDR3 has 11 residues. CDR3 sequence: CSARTGRGYTF. The CDR3 DNA follows: TGCAGTGCTAGGACAGGGCGCGGCTACACCTTC.